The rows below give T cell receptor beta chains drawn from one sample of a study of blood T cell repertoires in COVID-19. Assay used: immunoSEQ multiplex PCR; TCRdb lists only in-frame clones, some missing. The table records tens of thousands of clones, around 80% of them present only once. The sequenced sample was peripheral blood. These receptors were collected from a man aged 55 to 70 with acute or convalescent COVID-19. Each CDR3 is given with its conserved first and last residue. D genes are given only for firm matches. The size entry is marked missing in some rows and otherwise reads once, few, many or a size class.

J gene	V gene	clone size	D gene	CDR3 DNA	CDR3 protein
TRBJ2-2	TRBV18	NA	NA	TGTGCCAGCTCACCGGACATAAACACCGGGGAGCTGTTTTTT	CASSPDINTGELFF
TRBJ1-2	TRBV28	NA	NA	TGTGCCAGCAGGGCAGGCCACTATGGCTACACCTTC	CASRAGHYGYTF
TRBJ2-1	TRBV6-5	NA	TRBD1	TGTGCCACCTACCGGGACAGGGTGCAGGAGGAGCAGTTCTTC	CATYRDRVQEEQFF
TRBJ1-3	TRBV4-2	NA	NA	TGTGCCAGCACAGACGTCGGAGGACAGCACTCTGGAAACACCATATATTTT	CASTDVGGQHSGNTIYF
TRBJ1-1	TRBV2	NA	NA	TGTGCCAGCAGTCAAACAGTGAACACTGAAGCTTTCTTT	CASSQTVNTEAFF
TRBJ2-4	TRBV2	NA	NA	TGTGCCAGCAGTGATACCCCTGCGGGGCTAGCCAAAAACATTCAGTACTTC	CASSDTPAGLAKNIQYF
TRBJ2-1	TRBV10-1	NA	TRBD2	TGCGCCAGCAGTGAGGCTGGCCTAGCGGGGGGGCCCGACTACAATGAGCAGTTCTTC	CASSEAGLAGGPDYNEQFF
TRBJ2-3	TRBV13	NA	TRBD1	TGTGCCAGCAGCTTCCGAACAGGGGGCACAGATACGCAGTATTTT	CASSFRTGGTDTQYF
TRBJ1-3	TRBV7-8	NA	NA	TGTGCCAGCAGCCAAACAAGTACTGGAAACACCATATATTTT	CASSQTSTGNTIYF
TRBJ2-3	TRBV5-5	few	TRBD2	TGTGCCAGCAGCTTGGGGCCGGGGGGGCCTACAGATACGCAGTATTTT	CASSLGPGGPTDTQYF
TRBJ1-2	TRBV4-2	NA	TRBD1	TGTGCCAGCACTGGGACAGGGGAAAACTATGGCTACACCTTC	CASTGTGENYGYTF
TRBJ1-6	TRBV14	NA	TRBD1	TGTGCCAGCAGCCAAGGCCCACAGGGGGCTCGGTCACCCCTCCACTTT	CASSQGPQGARSPLHF
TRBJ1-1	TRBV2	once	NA	TGTGCCAGCAGTGGTGACAGGAACACTGAAGCTTTCTTT	CASSGDRNTEAFF
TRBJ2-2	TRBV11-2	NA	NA	TGTGCCAGCATACATCGCATCTCCACCGGGGAGCTGTTTTTT	CASIHRISTGELFF
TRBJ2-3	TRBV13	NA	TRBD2	TGTGCCAGCAGCCCCAACGTAGCGGGGGGGTTATCAGATACGCAGTATTTT	CASSPNVAGGLSDTQYF
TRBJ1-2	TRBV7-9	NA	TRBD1	TGTGCCAGCAGCTTAGCGACAGGGAACTATGGCTACACCTTC	CASSLATGNYGYTF
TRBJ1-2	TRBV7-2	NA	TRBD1	TGTGCCAGCAGCTTGCAGGGGGCGTATCGGTATGGCTACACCTTC	CASSLQGAYRYGYTF
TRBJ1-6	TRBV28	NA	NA	TGTGCCAGCAGTTTGGACAGCCCATATAATTCACCCCTCCACTTT	CASSLDSPYNSPLHF
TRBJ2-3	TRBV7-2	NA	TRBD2	TGTGCCAGCAGCCTAAGCCCTACGACTAGCGGAGATACGCAGTATTTT	CASSLSPTTSGDTQYF
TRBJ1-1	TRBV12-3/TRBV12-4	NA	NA	TGTGCCAGCAGACCGGACTGGAACACTGAAGCTTTCTTT	CASRPDWNTEAFF
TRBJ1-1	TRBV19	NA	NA	TGTGCCAGTAGTATAGATCGGAGCGGGGCTGAAGCTTTCTTT	CASSIDRSGAEAFF
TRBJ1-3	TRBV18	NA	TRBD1	TGTGCCAGCTCACCTAGACAGGGACAGACTGGAAACACCATATATTTT	CASSPRQGQTGNTIYF